This T cell receptor beta chain came from a study of blood T cell repertoires in COVID-19. Overall study context: Collection of acute and convalescent COVID-19 samples took place in the United States, Italy and Spain. PBMCs, B-cell-depleted T cells, or T cells provided the cDNA or gDNA that made up the material.

Per the study methods: From reference gene primer amplification, estimates of nucleated cell counts were derived. TCRdb keeps only in-frame clones here, not all; method: immunoSEQ multiplex PCR. From that table come the V and J calls and clone size; the DNA was used to work out D and trimming. The sample consists of roughly 190,000 clones, around four fifths of them appearing once. The receptor was isolated from a man in his forties or fifties with active or convalescent COVID-19. The sequenced material came from peripheral blood.

CDR3 nucleotide sequence: TGTGCCAGCAGCCCCCGAGGGGGGGTTGGAGAGCAGTACTTC. As protein: CASSPRGGVGEQYF. The chain is built from TRBV7-2 and TRBJ2-7, with D perhaps TRBD2 (7 bases). Trimming shortened V by 5 bases and J by 7 bases, and 18 bases separated the two germline ends. The CDR3 covers 14 residues. Germline-derived CDR1 and CDR2 are SGHTA and FQGNSA.